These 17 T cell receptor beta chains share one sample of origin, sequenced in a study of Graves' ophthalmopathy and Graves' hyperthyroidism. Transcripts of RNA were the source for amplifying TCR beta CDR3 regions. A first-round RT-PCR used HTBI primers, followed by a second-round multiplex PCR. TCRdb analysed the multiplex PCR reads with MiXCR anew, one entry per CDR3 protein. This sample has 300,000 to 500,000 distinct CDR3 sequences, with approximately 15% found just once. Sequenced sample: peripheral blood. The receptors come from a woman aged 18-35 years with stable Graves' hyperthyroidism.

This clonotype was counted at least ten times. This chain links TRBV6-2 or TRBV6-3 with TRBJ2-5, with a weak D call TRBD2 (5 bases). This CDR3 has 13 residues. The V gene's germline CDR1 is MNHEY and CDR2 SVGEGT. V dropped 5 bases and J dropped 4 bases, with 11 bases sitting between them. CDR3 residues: CASSAQEAETQYF. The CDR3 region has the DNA TGTGCCAGCAGTGCCCAGGAGGCAGAGACCCAGTACTTC.

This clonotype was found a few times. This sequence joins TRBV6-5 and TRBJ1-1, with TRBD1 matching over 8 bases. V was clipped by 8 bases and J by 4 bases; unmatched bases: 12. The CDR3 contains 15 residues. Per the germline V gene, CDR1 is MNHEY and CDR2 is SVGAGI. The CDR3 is CASDLTGGGGTEAFF. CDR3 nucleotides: TGTGCCAGCGACCTAACAGGGGGGGGGGGCACTGAAGCTTTCTTT.

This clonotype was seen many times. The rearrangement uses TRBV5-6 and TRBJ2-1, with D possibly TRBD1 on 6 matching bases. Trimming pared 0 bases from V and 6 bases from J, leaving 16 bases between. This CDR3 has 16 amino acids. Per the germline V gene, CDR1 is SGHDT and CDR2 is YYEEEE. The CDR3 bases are TGTGCCAGCAGCTTGGGGACAGTCCCTAACCCCAATGAGCAGTTCTTC. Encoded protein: CASSLGTVPNPNEQFF. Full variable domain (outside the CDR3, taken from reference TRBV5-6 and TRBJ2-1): DAGVTQSPTHLIKTRGQQVTLRCSPKSGHDTVSWYQQALGQGPQFIFQYYEEEERQRGNFPDRFSGHQFPNYSSELNVNALLLGDSALYLCASSLGTVPNPNEQFFGPGTRLTVL.

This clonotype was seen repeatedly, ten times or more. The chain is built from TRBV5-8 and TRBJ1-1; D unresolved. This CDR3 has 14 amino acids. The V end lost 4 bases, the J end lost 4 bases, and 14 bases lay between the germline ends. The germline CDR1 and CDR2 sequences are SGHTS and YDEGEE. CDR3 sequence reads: CASSDGRVGTEAFF. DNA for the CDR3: TGTGCCAGCAGCGACGGACGGGTGGGCACTGAAGCTTTCTTT. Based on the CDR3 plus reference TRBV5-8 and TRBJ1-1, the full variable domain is EAGVTQSPTHLIKTRGQQATLRCSPISGHTSVYWYQQALGLGLQFLLWYDEGEERNRGNFPPRFSGRQFPNYSSELNVNALELEDSALYLCASSDGRVGTEAFFGQGTRLTVV.

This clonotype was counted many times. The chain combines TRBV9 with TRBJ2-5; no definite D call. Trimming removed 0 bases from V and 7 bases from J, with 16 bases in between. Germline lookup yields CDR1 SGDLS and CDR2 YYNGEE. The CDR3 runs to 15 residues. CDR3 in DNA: TGTGCCAGCAGCGTAGAGCAAATCGTCACGGGGACCCAGTACTTC. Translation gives CASSVEQIVTGTQYF.

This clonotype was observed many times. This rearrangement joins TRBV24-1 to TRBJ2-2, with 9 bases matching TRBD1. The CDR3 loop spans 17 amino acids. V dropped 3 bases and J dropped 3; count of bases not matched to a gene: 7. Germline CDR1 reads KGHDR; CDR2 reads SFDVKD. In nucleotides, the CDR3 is TGTGCCACCAGTGATGCCCGAGGGACAGGGTACACCGGGGAGCTGTTTTTT. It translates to CATSDARGTGYTGELFF.

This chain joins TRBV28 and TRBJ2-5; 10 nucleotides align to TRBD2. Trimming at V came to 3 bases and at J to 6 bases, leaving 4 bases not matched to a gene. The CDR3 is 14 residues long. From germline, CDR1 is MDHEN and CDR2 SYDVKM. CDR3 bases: TGTGCCAGCAGTTTTAGCGGGGGGCGGAAGACCCAGTACTTC. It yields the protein CASSFSGGRKTQYF.

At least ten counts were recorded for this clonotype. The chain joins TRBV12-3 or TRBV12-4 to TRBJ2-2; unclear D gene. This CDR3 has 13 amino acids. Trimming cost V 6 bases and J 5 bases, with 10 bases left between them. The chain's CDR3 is CASRAPGTGELFF. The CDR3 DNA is TGTGCCAGCAGGGCGCCTGGGACCGGGGAGCTGTTTTTT.

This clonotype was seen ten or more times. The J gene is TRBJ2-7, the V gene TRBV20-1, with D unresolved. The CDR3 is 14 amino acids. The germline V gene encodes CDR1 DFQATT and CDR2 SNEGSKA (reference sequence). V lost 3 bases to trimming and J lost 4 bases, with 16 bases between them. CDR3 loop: CSASEDGFTYEQYF. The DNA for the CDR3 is TGCAGTGCTAGTGAGGACGGCTTTACTTACGAGCAGTACTTC.

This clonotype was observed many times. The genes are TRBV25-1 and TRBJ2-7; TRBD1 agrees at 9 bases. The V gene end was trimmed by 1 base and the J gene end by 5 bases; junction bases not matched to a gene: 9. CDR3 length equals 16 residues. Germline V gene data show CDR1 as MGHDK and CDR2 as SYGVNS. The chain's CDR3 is CASSEFADRGLHEQYF. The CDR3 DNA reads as TGTGCCAGCAGTGAATTTGCGGACAGGGGCCTCCACGAGCAGTACTTC.

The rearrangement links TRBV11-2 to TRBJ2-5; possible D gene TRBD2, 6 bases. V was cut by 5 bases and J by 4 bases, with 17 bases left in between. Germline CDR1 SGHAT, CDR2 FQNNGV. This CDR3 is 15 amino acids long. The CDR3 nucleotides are TGTGCCAGCAGCCCCCGGGACTCAGGTTCAGAGACCCAGTACTTC. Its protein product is CASSPRDSGSETQYF. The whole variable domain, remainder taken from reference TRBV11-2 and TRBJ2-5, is EAGVAQSPRYKIIEKRQSVAFWCNPISGHATLYWYQQILGQGPKLLIQFQNNGVVDDSQLPKDRFSAERLKGVDSTLKIQPAKLEDSAVYLCASSPRDSGSETQYFGPGTRLLVL.

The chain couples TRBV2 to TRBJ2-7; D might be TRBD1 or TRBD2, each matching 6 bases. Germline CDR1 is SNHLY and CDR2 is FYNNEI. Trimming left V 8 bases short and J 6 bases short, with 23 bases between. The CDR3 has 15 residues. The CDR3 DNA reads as TGTGCCAGCCGCCGAGGAGAGGGCAGGGGAGGCGAGCAGTACTTC. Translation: CASRRGEGRGGEQYF.

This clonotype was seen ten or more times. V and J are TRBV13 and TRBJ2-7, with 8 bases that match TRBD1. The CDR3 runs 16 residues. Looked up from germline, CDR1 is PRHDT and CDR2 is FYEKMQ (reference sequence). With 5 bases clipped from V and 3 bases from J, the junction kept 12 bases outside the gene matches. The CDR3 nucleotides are TGTGCCAGCAGCCCCCTCGGCCAGGGGGCTGTCTACGAGCAGTACTTC. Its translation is CASSPLGQGAVYEQYF.

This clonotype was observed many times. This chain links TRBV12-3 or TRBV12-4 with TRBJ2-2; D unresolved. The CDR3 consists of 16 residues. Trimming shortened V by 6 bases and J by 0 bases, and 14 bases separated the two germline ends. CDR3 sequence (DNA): TGTGCCAGCAGGGCCGACATTGAAGCGAACACCGGGGAGCTGTTTTTT. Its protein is CASRADIEANTGELFF.

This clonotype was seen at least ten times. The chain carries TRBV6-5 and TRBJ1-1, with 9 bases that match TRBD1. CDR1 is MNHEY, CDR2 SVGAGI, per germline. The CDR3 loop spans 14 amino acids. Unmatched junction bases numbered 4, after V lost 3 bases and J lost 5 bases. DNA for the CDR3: TGTGCCAGCAGTTATGGGACAGGGTCAACTGAAGCTTTCTTT. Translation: CASSYGTGSTEAFF.

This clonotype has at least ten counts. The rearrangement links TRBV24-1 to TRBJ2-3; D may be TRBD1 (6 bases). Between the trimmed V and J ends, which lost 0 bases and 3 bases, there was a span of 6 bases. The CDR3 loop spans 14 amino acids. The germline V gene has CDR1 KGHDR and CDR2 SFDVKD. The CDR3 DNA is TGTGCCACCAGTGATTTGAGGGGGACAGATACGCAGTATTTT. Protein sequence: CATSDLRGTDTQYF.

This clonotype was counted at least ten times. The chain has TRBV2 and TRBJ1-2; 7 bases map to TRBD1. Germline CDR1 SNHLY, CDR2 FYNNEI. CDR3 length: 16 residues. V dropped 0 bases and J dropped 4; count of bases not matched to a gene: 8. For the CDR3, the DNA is TGTGCCAGCAGTGAAGCGCTGCCAGGGGGGAGCTATGGCTACACCTTC. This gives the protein CASSEALPGGSYGYTF.